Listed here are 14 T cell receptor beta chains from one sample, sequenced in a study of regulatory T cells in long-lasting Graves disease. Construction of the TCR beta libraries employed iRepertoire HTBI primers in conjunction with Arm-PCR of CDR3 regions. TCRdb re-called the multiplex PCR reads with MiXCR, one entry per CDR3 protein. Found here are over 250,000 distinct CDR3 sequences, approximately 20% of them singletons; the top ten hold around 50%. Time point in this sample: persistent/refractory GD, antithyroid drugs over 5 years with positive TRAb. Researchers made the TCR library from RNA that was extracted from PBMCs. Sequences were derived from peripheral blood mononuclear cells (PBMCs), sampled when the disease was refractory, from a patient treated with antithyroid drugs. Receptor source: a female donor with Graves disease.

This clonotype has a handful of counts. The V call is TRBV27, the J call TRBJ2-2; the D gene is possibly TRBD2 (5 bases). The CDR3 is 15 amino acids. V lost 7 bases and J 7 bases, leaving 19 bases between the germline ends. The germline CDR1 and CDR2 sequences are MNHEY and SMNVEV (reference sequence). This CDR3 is CASTPSGGLSGELFF. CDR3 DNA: TGTGCCAGCACCCCCTCAGGCGGGTTGAGCGGGGAGCTGTTTTTT.

The DNA of the CDR3 is TGTGCCGCTACTAGCGGGAGTTCGATCGGGGAGCTGTTTTTT. Protein product: CAATSGSSIGELFF. The chain couples TRBV19 to TRBJ2-2; TRBD2 matches at 11 bases. J lost 7 bases, V lost 11 bases, and 9 bases had no gene match. Germline assignment: CDR1 LNHDA and CDR2 SQIVND (reference sequence). The length of the CDR3 is 14 residues.

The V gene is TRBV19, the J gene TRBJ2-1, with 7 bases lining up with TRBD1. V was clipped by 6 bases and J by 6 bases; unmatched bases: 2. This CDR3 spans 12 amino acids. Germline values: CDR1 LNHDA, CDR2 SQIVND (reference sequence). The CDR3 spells CASRTGINEQFF. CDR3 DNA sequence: TGTGCCAGTAGGACAGGGATCAATGAGCAGTTCTTC.

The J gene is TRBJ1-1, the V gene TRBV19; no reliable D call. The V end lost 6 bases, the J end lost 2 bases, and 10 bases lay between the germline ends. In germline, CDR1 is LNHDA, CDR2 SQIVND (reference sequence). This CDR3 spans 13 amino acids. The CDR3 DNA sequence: TGTGCCAGTAGATATAGGGTTAACACTGAAGCTTTCTTT. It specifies CASRYRVNTEAFF.

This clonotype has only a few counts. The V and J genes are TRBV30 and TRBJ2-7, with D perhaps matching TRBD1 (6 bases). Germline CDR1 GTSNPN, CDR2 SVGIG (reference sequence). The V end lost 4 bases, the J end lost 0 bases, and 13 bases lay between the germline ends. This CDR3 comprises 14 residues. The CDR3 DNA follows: TGTGCCTGGAATTTTGGACAGAGCTCCTACGAGCAGTACTTC. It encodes CAWNFGQSSYEQYF.

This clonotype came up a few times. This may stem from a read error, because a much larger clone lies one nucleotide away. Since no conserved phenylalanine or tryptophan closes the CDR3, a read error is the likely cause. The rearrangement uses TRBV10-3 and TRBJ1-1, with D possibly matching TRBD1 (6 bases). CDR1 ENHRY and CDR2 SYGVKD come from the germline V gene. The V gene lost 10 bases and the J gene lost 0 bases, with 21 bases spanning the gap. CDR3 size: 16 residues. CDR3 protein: CATTPRQGLMNTEAFL. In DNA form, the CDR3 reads TGTGCCACAACACCACGGCAGGGGTTGATGAACACTGAAGCTTTCCTT.

CDR3 in DNA: TGTGCCAGCAGCTTGGATTTCGGGCAGGGGCGACCCCCAGGATCCTACGAGCAGTACTTC. This gives the protein CASSLDFGQGRPPGSYEQYF. The chain has TRBV5-4 and TRBJ2-7, with D possibly matching TRBD1 (6 bases). Germline CDR1 is SGHNT and CDR2 is YYREEE (reference sequence). The ends were cut back, 0 bases at V and 1 base at J, with 26 bases in the middle. CDR3 length equals 20 residues.

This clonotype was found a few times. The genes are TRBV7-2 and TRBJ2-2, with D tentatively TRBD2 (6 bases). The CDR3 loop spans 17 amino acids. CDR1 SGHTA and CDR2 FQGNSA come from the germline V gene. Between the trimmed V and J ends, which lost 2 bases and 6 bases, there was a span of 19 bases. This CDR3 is CASSLTPRGSKAGELFF. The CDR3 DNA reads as TGTGCCAGCAGCTTAACCCCCCGGGGGTCTAAGGCCGGGGAGCTGTTTTTT.

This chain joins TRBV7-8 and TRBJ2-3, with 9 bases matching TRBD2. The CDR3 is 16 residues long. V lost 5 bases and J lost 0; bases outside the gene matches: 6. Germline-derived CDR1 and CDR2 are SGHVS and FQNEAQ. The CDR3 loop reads CASSQASGVSTDTQYF. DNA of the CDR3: TGTGCCAGCAGCCAAGCTAGCGGGGTCAGCACAGATACGCAGTATTTT. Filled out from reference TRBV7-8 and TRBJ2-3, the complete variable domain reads GAGVSQSPRYKVAKRGQDVALRCDPISGHVSLFWYQQALGQGPEFLTYFQNEAQLDKSGLPSDRFFAERPEGSVSTLKIQRTQQEDSAVYLCASSQASGVSTDTQYFGPGTRLTVL.

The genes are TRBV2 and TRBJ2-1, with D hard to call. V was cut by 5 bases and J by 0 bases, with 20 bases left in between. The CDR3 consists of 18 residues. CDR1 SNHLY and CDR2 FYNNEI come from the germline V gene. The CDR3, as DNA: TGTGCCAGCAGTACACCCTCTTACCTCCGGAGCTCCTACAATGAGCAGTTCTTC. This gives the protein CASSTPSYLRSSYNEQFF.

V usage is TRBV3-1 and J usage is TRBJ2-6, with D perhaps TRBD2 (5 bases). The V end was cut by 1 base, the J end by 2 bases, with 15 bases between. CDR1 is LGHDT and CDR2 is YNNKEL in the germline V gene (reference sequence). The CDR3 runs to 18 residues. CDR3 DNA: TGTGCCAGCAGCCAAGGCGGCTGGAGGTACACTGGGGCCAACGTCCTGACTTTC. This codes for CASSQGGWRYTGANVLTF.

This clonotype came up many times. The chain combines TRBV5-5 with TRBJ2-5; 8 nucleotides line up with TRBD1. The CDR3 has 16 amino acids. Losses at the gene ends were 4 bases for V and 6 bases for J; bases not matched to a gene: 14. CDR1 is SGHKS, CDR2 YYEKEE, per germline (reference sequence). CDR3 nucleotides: TGTGCCAGCAGCGGTGATCGGACAGGGATAATGAAGACCCAGTACTTC. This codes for CASSGDRTGIMKTQYF.

The CDR3 reads CSARDTAGETQYF. In nucleotides, the CDR3 is TGCAGTGCTAGAGATACGGCGGGAGAGACCCAGTACTTC. The chain has TRBV20-1 and TRBJ2-5; TRBD2 is a possible D gene (5 bases). From germline, CDR1 is DFQATT and CDR2 SNEGSKA (reference sequence). The V end was cut by 0 bases, the J end by 4 bases, with 9 bases between. This CDR3 has 13 residues.

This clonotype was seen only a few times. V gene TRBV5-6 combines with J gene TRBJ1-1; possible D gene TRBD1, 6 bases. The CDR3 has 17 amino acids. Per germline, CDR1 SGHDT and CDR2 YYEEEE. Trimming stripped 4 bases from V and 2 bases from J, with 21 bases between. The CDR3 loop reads CASSLVQDSLKNTEAFF. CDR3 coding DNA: TGTGCCAGCAGCCTAGTCCAGGACAGCCTAAAAAACACTGAAGCTTTCTTT.